Listed here is a single T cell receptor (beta chain). The source of the sample is a study of blood T cell repertoires in COVID-19. The repertoire was sequenced with immunoSEQ multiplex PCR; TCRdb's copy has only in-frame clones and lacks some. The sample has roughly 200,000 clones, approximately 84% seen once; the top ten hold approximately 4.4%. Between the trimmed V and J ends, which lost 9 bases and 6 bases, there was a span of 13 bases. Germline-derived CDR1 and CDR2 are SGHDT and YYEEEE. The CDR3 spans 13 residues. Input material: peripheral blood. This receptor was identified in a man in his forties or fifties with active or convalescent COVID-19. The genes are TRBV5-6 and TRBJ1-6; tentative D call: TRBD1 (6 bases). The CDR3: CATSGRGNSPLHF. The CDR3 coding sequence is TGTGCCACCAGTGGCAGGGGTAATTCACCCCTCCACTTT.